The subject of this entry is one T cell receptor beta chain. Its target is not known. This sample was included in a study of OX40 agonist ivuxolimab in advanced cancers. About the study: Among those treated, three patients had partial responses, one with hepatocellular carcinoma and two with cutaneous melanoma.

Blood sampling took place at baseline, cycle 4 day 1, and cycle 7 day 1. The study, taken as a whole, reports: Averaged across samples, CD8+ T cells carried more expanded clones than CD4+ did.

Sequenced by immunoSEQ multiplex PCR; TCRdb stores in-frame clones only, minus some. The table has 65,000 to 70,000 clones, around 90% seen once; the top ten hold less than 0.4%. This CDR3 is 14 amino acids long. Between the trimmed V and J ends, which lost 0 bases and 3 bases, there was a span of 5 bases. Germline V gives CDR1 SEHNR, CDR2 FQNEAQ (reference sequence). The sequence was obtained from an adult with an advanced solid tumor such as melanoma, head and neck, liver or kidney cancer. The material was CD4+ or CD8+ T cells sorted from blood, obtained in a trial of the OX40 agonist ivuxolimab. The V gene is TRBV7-9, the J gene TRBJ1-4; D remains ambiguous. CDR3 region: CASSLATSNEKLFF. The CDR3 nucleotides read TGTGCCAGCAGCTTAGCGACTTCTAATGAAAAACTGTTTTTT.